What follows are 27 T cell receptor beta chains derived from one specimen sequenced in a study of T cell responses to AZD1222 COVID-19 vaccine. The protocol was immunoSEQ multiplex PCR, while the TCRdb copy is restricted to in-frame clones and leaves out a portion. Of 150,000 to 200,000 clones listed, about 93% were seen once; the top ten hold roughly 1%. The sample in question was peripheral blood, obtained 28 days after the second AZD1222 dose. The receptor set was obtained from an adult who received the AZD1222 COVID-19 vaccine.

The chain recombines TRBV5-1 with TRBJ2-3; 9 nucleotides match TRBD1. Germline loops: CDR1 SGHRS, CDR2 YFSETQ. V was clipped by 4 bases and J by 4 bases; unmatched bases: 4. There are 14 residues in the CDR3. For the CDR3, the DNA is TGCGCCAGCAGCCCGACAGGGGGAGCAGATACGCAGTATTTT. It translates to CASSPTGGADTQYF.

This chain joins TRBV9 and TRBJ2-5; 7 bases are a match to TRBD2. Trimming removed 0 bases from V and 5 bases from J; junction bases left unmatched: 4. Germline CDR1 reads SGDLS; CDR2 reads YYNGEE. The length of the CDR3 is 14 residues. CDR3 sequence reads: CASSVALRGETQYF. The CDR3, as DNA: TGTGCCAGCAGCGTAGCACTGCGGGGGGAGACCCAGTACTTC.

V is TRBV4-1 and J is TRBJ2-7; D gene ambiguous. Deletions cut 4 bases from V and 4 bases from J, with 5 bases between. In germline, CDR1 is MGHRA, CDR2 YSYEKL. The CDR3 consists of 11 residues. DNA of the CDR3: TGCGCCAGCAGCCTTGGTTACGAGCAGTACTTC. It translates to CASSLGYEQYF.

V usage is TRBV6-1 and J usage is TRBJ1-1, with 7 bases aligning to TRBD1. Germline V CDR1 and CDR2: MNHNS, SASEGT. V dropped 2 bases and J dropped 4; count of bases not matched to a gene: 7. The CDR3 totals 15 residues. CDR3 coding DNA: TGTGCCAGCAGTGAATTTACAGGGGCTTCCACTGAAGCTTTCTTT. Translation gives CASSEFTGASTEAFF.

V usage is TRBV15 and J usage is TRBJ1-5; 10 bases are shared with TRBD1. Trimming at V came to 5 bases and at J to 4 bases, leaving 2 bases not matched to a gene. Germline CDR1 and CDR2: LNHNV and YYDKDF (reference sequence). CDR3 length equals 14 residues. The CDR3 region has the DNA TGTGCCACCAGCCCGGACAGGGGGAATCAGCCCCAGCATTTT. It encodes CATSPDRGNQPQHF.

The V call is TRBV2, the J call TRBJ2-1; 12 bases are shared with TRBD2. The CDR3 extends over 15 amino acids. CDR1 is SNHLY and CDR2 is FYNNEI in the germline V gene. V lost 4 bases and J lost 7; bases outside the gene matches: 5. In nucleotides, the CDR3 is TGTGCCAGCAGTGTAGGACTAGCGGGGAAGAATGAGCAGTTCTTC. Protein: CASSVGLAGKNEQFF.

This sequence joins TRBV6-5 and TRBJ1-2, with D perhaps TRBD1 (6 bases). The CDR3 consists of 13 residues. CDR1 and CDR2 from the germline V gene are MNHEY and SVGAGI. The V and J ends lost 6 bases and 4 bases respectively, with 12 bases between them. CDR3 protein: CASRILGGYGYTF. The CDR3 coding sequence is TGTGCCAGCAGGATACTAGGGGGCTATGGCTACACCTTC.

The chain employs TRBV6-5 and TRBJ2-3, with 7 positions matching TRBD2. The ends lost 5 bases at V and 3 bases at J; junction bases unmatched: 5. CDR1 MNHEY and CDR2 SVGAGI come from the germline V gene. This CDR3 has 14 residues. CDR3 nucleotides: TGTGCCAGCAGTCGGGTGGGGGGGACAGATACGCAGTATTTT. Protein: CASSRVGGTDTQYF.

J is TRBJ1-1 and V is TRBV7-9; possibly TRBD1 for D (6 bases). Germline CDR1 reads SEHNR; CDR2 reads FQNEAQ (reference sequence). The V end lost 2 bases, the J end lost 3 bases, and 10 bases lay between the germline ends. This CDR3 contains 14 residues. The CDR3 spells CASSLRGADTEAFF. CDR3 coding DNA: TGTGCCAGCAGCTTACGGGGGGCGGACACTGAAGCTTTCTTT.

For the CDR3, the DNA is TGTGCCAGCAGCTACACAGGGACAGGCAATCAGCCCCAGCATTTT. It translates to CASSYTGTGNQPQHF. The chain recombines TRBV9 with TRBJ1-5; 7 bases are shared with TRBD1. The germline V gene encodes CDR1 SGDLS and CDR2 YYNGEE. Trimming took 4 bases from V and 2 from J; bases not matched to a gene: 6. This CDR3 contains 15 residues.

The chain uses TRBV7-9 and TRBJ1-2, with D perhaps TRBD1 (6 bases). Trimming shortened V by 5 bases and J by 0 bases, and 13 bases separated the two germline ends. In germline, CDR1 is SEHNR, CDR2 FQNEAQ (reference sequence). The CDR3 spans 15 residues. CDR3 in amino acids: CASSAGDITNYGYTF. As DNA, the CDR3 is TGTGCCAGCAGCGCCGGGGACATTACTAACTATGGCTACACCTTC.

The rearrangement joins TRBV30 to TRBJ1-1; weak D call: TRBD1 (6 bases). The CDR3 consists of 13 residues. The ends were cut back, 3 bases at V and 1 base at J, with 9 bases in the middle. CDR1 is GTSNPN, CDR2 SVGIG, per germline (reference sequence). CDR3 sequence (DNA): TGTGCCTGGAGCTGGGGACAGAACACTGAAGCTTTCTTT. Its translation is CAWSWGQNTEAFF.

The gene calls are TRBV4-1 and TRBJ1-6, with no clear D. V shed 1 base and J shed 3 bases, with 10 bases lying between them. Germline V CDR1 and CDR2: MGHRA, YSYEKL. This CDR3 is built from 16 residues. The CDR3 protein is CASSQGVDLYNSPLHF. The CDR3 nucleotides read TGCGCCAGCAGCCAAGGGGTGGACCTCTATAATTCACCCCTCCACTTT.

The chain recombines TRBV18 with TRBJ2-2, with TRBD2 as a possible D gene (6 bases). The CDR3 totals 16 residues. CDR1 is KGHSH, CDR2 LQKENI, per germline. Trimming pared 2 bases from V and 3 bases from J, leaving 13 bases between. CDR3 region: CASSPRGPGDTGELFF. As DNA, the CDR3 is TGTGCCAGCTCACCAAGAGGCCCGGGGGACACCGGGGAGCTGTTTTTT.

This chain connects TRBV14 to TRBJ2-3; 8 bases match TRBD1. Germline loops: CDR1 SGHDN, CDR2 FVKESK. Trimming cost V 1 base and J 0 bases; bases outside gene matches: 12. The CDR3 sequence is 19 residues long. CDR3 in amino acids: CASSQGPRTGYRSTDTQYF. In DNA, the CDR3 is TGTGCCAGCAGCCAAGGGCCGAGGACAGGGTACCGTAGCACAGATACGCAGTATTTT.

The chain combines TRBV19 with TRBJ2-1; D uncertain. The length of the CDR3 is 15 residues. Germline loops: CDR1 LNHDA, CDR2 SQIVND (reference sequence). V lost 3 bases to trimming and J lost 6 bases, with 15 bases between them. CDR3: CASSIGRTLGNEQFF. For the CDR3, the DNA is TGTGCCAGTAGTATTGGGCGTACGTTGGGCAATGAGCAGTTCTTC.

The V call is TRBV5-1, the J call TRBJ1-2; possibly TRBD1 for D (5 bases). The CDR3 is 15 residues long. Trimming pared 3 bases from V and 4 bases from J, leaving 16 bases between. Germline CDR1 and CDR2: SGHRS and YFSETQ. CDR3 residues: CASSSTLRDSYGYTF. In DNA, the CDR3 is TGCGCCAGCAGCTCCACCCTCAGGGATAGCTATGGCTACACCTTC.

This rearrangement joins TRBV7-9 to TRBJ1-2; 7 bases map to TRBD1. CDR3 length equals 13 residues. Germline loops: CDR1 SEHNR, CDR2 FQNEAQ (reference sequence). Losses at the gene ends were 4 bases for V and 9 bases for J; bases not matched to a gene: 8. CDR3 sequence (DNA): TGTGCCAGCAGCTCCCGAGACAGGGATAGCTACACCTTC. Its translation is CASSSRDRDSYTF.

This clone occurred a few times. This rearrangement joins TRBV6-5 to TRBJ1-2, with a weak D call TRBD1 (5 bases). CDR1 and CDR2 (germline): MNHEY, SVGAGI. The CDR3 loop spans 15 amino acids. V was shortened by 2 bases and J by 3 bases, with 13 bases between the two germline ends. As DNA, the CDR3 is TGTGCCAGCAGTTACAGGCGGGTCAGGGACTATGGCTACACCTTC. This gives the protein CASSYRRVRDYGYTF.

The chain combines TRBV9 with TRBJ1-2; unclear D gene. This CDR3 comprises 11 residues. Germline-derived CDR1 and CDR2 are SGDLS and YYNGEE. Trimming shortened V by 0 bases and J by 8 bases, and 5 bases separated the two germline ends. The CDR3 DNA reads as TGTGCCAGCAGCGTAGGCAGCGGCTACACCTTC. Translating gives CASSVGSGYTF.

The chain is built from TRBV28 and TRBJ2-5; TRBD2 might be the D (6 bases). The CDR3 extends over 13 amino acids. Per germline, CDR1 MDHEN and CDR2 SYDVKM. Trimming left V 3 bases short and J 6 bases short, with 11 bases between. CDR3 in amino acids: CASSFGGTKTQYF. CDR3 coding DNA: TGTGCCAGCAGTTTTGGGGGGACGAAGACCCAGTACTTC.

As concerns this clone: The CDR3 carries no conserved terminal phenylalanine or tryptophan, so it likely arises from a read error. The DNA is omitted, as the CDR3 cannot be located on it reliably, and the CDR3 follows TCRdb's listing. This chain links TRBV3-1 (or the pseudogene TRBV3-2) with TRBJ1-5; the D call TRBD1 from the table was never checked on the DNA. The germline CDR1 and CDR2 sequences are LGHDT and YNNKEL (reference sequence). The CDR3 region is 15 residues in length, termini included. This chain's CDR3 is CASSQRTGGGSAPAL.

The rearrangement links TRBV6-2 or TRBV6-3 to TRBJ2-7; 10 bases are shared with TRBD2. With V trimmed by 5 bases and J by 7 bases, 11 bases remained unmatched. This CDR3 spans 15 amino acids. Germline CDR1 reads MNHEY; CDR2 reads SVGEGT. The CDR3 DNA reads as TGTGCCAGCAGTCTCAGCGGGGGGGCGATCTGGGAGCAGTACTTC. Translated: CASSLSGGAIWEQYF.

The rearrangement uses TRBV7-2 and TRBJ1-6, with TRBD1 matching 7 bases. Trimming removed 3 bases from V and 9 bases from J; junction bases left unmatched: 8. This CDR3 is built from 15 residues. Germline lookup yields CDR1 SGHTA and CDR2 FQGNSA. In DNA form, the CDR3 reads TGTGCCAGCAGCTTGAAGACAGGGTTGAGTTCACCCCTCCACTTT. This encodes CASSLKTGLSSPLHF.

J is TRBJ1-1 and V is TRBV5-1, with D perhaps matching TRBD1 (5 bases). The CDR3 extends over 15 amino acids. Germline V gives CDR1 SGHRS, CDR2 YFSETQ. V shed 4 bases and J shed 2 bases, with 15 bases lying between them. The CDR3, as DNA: TGCGCCAGCAGCCGACGGGACGGGGCTAACACTGAAGCTTTCTTT. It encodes CASSRRDGANTEAFF.

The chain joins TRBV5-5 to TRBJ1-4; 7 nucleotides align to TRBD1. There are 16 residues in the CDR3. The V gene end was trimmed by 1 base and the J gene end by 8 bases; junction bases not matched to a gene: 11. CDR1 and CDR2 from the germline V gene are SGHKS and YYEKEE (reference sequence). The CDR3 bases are TGTGCCAGCAGCTTGTCGGCGGGTAGGGGGCTGGAAAAACTGTTTTTT. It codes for CASSLSAGRGLEKLFF. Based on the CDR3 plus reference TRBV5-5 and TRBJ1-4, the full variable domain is DAGVTQSPTHLIKTRGQQVTLRCSPISGHKSVSWYQQVLGQGPQFIFQYYEKEERGRGNFPDRFSARQFPNYSSELNVNALLLGDSALYLCASSLSAGRGLEKLFFGSGTQLSVL.

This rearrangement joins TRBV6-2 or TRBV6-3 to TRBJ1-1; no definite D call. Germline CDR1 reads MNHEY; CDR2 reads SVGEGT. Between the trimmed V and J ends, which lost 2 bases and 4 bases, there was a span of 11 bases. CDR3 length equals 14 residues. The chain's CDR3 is CASSYHRVRTEAFF. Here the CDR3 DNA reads TGTGCCAGCAGTTACCACCGCGTACGCACTGAAGCTTTCTTT.